These T cell receptor beta chains were read from a single sample in a study of cytomegalovirus exposure and HLA in healthy donors. Some clones are missing from TCRdb's copy, which holds only in-frame ones; the method was immunoSEQ multiplex PCR. The sample records around 170,000 clones, roughly 85% being singletons. Sequenced input: PBMCs. The receptors derive from a man aged 18 to 30 in good health and CMV-seropositive. Both conserved end residues are part of each CDR3. The order of the fields is CDR3 length, D gene, J gene, clone size, V gene, CDR3 protein, CDR3 DNA. The D gene is left open where the match is weak. Clone size appears in some rows only: once, few, many, or a class for an expanded clone.

>15|TRBD2|TRBJ2-7|-|TRBV5-1
CASSLEAGSSYEQYF
TGCGCCAGCAGCTTGGAAGCGGGGAGCTCCTACGAGCAGTACTTC
>14|TRBD1|TRBJ1-1|-|TRBV30
CAWSQGQGNTEAFF
TGTGCCTGGAGCCAAGGACAGGGGAACACTGAAGCTTTCTTT
>19|TRBD2|TRBJ2-6|-|TRBV7-9
CASSSSGGASRVGANVLTF
TGTGCCAGCAGCTCTAGCGGGGGGGCCTCAAGGGTCGGGGCCAACGTCCTGACTTTC
>16|-|TRBJ1-5|-|TRBV6-1
CASSDWGGAMDQPQHF
TGTGCCAGCAGTGATTGGGGGGGCGCGATGGATCAGCCCCAGCATTTT
>14|-|TRBJ1-3|-|TRBV5-6
CASSLQGGENTIYF
TGTGCCAGCAGCTTGCAGGGTGGAGAAAACACCATATATTTT
>16|TRBD2|TRBJ2-3|-|TRBV4-1
CASSPKAGGLTDTQYF
TGCGCCAGCAGCCCAAAAGCGGGGGGACTCACAGATACGCAGTATTTT
>16|-|TRBJ1-2|-|TRBV6-5
CASSYSRQKHPYGYTF
TGTGCCAGCAGTTACTCCCGACAGAAACATCCCTATGGCTACACCTTC
>15|-|TRBJ1-6|-|TRBV28
CASIPGGATNSPLHF
TGTGCCAGTATCCCGGGGGGCGCTACCAATTCACCCCTCCACTTT
>14|-|TRBJ1-2|-|TRBV15
CATSRDRADYGYTF
TGTGCCACCAGCAGAGATCGAGCTGACTATGGCTACACCTTC
>14|TRBD1|TRBJ1-2|-|TRBV28
CASSVTGLNYGYTF
TGTGCCAGCAGTGTGACAGGGTTGAACTATGGCTACACCTTC
>11|-|TRBJ2-7|-|TRBV30
CAWSHAGKNEF
TGTGCCTGGAGTCACGCGGGGAAAAACGAGTTC
>15|TRBD2|TRBJ2-3|-|TRBV18
CASSLTSGSTDTQYF
TGTGCCAGCTCCCTTACTAGCGGTAGCACAGATACGCAGTATTTT
>16|TRBD1|TRBJ1-2|-|TRBV5-6
CASSLLGTGSEYGYTF
TGTGCCAGCAGCTTGTTGGGGACAGGGAGCGAGTATGGCTACACCTTC
>12|-|TRBJ2-7|-|TRBV29-1
CSVGRNIYEQYF
TGCAGCGTTGGGCGGAACATCTACGAGCAGTACTTC
>13|-|TRBJ1-5|-|TRBV6-5
CASGGGAGQPQHF
TGTGCCAGCGGGGGGGGCGCGGGTCAGCCCCAGCATTTT
>15|TRBD1|TRBJ2-2|once|TRBV28
CASSFGTANTGELFF
TGTGCCAGCAGTTTCGGGACAGCGAACACCGGGGAGCTGTTTTTT
>15|-|TRBJ1-2|-|TRBV5-4
CASSSHPGANYGYTF
TGTGCCAGCAGCTCACACCCCGGGGCTAACTATGGCTACACCTTC
>12|TRBD1|TRBJ2-7|-|TRBV6-6
CASTTTGGEQYF
TGTGCCAGCACCACGACAGGGGGCGAGCAGTACTTC
>14|-|TRBJ2-5|-|TRBV28
CASSSGSLRETQYF
TGTGCCAGCAGTTCCGGGAGCCTACGGGAGACCCAGTACTTC
>12|TRBD2|TRBJ2-3|-|TRBV2
CASGLATDTQYF
TGTGCCAGCGGACTAGCCACAGATACGCAGTATTTT
>15|TRBD1|TRBJ2-2|-|TRBV5-4
CASSPGQGGTGELFF
TGTGCCAGCAGCCCGGGACAGGGAGGGACCGGGGAGCTGTTTTTT
>17|TRBD2|TRBJ2-1|-|TRBV13
CASRKTGAGGPGNEQFF
TGTGCCAGCAGAAAAACAGGAGCGGGAGGGCCGGGTAATGAGCAGTTCTTC
>16|TRBD2|TRBJ2-7|-|TRBV5-4
CASSRRGLAAAYEQYF
TGTGCCAGCAGCAGGCGGGGACTAGCGGCCGCCTACGAGCAGTACTTC
>14|TRBD1|TRBJ2-2|-|TRBV2
CASSPKTGDGELFF
TGTGCCAGCAGCCCCAAGACAGGGGACGGGGAGCTGTTTTTT
>15|-|TRBJ2-2|-|TRBV11-2
CASSPLRTNTGELFF
TGTGCCAGCAGCCCCCTAAGAACGAACACCGGGGAGCTGTTTTTT
>14|TRBD1|TRBJ2-2|-|TRBV11-3
CASSLRQGIGELFF
TGTGCCAGCAGCTTAAGACAGGGAATCGGGGAGCTGTTTTTT
>13|-|TRBJ1-1|-|TRBV7-9
CASSTGPTSEAFF
TGTGCCAGCAGCACAGGGCCCACGTCCGAAGCTTTCTTT
>15|-|TRBJ1-5|-|TRBV4-2
CASSQGGLSNQPQHF
TGTGCCAGCAGCCAAGGAGGTTTGAGCAATCAGCCCCAGCATTTT
>16|-|TRBJ2-1|once|TRBV5-1
CASSGAAISSYNEQFF
TGCGCCAGCAGTGGGGCAGCCATTAGCTCCTACAATGAGCAGTTCTTC
>16|-|TRBJ2-1|-|TRBV27
CASSLSSGVKYNEQFF
TGTGCCAGCAGCCTCTCGTCGGGGGTGAAGTACAATGAGCAGTTCTTC
>16|TRBD1|TRBJ2-7|-|TRBV27
CASSLEPGQGVDEQYF
TGTGCCAGCAGTTTAGAACCGGGACAGGGGGTCGATGAGCAGTACTTC
>15|TRBD2|TRBJ2-3|-|TRBV27
CASSSTSGSTDTQYF
TGTGCCAGCAGTTCAACTAGCGGGAGCACAGATACGCAGTATTTT
>16|-|TRBJ2-3|-|TRBV6-5
CASSYSSGVGEDTQYF
TGTGCCAGCAGTTACTCGTCAGGGGTCGGCGAAGATACGCAGTATTTT
>16|-|TRBJ2-1|-|TRBV9
CASSAEGLLLDNEQFF
TGTGCCAGCAGCGCCGAAGGACTCCTTTTAGACAATGAGCAGTTCTTC
>14|TRBD1|TRBJ2-7|-|TRBV6-1
CASTLRDRIYEQYF
TGTGCCAGCACCCTCCGGGACAGGATCTACGAGCAGTACTTC
>15|-|TRBJ1-1|-|TRBV4-2
CASSQDSGGNTEAFF
TGTGCCAGCAGCCAAGACTCCGGGGGGAACACTGAAGCTTTCTTT
>15|TRBD2|TRBJ2-7|-|TRBV5-4
CASSTGTSRKDEQYF
TGTGCCAGCAGCACGGGGACTAGCAGGAAGGACGAGCAGTACTTC
>13|-|TRBJ2-7|-|TRBV28
CASSLEQSYEQYF
TGTGCCAGCAGTTTGGAACAGTCCTACGAGCAGTACTTC
>15|TRBD1|TRBJ2-7|few|TRBV6-1
CASSVEETGGYEQYF
TGTGCCAGCAGTGTAGAGGAGACAGGGGGCTACGAGCAGTACTTC
>11|-|TRBJ1-2|few|TRBV9
CASSTHSGYTF
TGTGCCAGCAGCACCCACAGTGGCTACACCTTC
>13|-|TRBJ2-2|once|TRBV9
CASSELPGGELFF
TGTGCCAGCAGCGAACTTCCGGGGGGGGAGCTGTTTTTT